This T cell receptor beta chain was identified in a study of regulatory T cells in long-lasting Graves disease. As for the study in general: Recently diagnosed Graves' patients had received antithyroid drugs for under 3 months.

Both iRepertoire HTBI primers and Arm-PCR of CDR3 regions were used to build the TCR beta libraries. Each CDR3 protein is one row after TCRdb ran MiXCR on the multiplex PCR reads. The sample gives 240,000 or so distinct CDR3 sequences, 20% of which show up once; approximately 15% is in the top ten. Regarding the study as a whole: Persistent disease preferred TRBV28, TRBJ1-2 and TRBJ2-5. With a small sample size, accuracy may have been reduced.

Concerning this clonotype itself: The antigen is not known. One end of the junction is discordant with germline, which a read error may explain.

This sample's time point: newly diagnosed GD, antithyroid drugs for less than 3 months. RNA extracted from PBMCs served as the sequencing template. Doctors identified Graves' disease using the American Thyroid Association guidelines. Germline CDR1 LNHDA, CDR2 SQIVND (reference sequence). CDR3 length: 15 amino acids. The V and J genes are TRBV19 and TRBJ1-3, with D uncertain. This sequence originates from a female donor with Graves disease. Sequences were derived from peripheral blood mononuclear cells (PBMCs), sampled at new diagnosis, from a patient treated with antithyroid drugs. CDR3 amino acids: CAGSGWTGSGNTIYF. The CDR3 DNA follows: TGTGCCGGTAGTGGTTGGACCGGCTCTGGAAACACCATATATTTT.